Following are 10 T cell receptor beta chains from one sample sequenced in a study of blood T cell repertoires in COVID-19. The table came from immunoSEQ multiplex PCR; TCRdb's copy has only in-frame clones and leaves some out. Among about 160,000 clones listed, roughly 85% were seen once. Material: peripheral blood. All receptors come from a woman between 50 and 59 years old with COVID-19, enrolled during active disease.

The rearrangement joins TRBV5-1 to TRBJ1-1; 9 bases match TRBD1. The CDR3 covers 15 residues. V lost 0 bases, J lost 5 bases, and 5 bases stayed unmatched. CDR1 and CDR2 (germline): SGHRS, YFSETQ. The CDR3 sequence is CASSLARTGETEAFF. The CDR3 region has the DNA TGCGCCAGCAGCTTGGCCCGGACAGGGGAAACTGAAGCTTTCTTT. Drawing the rest from reference TRBV5-1 and TRBJ1-1, the complete variable domain is KAGVTQTPRYLIKTRGQQVTLSCSPISGHRSVSWYQQTPGQGLQFLFEYFSETQRNKGNFPGRFSGRQFSNSRSEMNVSTLELGDSALYLCASSLARTGETEAFFGQGTRLTVV.

This clone was seen only once. V gene TRBV6-4 combines with J gene TRBJ1-2; 9 nucleotides agree with TRBD1. The CDR3 consists of 13 residues. Germline CDR1 and CDR2: MRHNA and SNTAGT. The V and J ends lost 6 bases and 7 bases, in that order; junction bases with no gene match: 6. The CDR3 coding sequence is TGTGCCAGCAGGGAGGGACAGGGAGGTGGCTACACCTTC. It translates to CASREGQGGGYTF.

This clone was counted many times. The chain couples TRBV29-1 to TRBJ2-1; 8 bases match TRBD2. The CDR3 consists of 14 residues. CDR1 is SQVTM and CDR2 is ANQGSEA in the germline V gene. The J segment lost 5 bases and the V segment lost 5 bases, leaving 8 bases of the junction unmatched. The CDR3 here is CSVRTSRENNEQFF. DNA for the CDR3: TGCAGCGTTAGGACTAGCAGAGAAAACAATGAGCAGTTCTTC.

This rearrangement joins TRBV4-3 to TRBJ1-5; D is unresolved. The germline V gene encodes CDR1 LGHNA and CDR2 YSLEER. Between the trimmed V and J ends, which lost 0 bases and 7 bases, there was a span of 19 bases. The CDR3 loop spans 17 amino acids. CDR3 coding DNA: TGCGCCAGCAGCCAAGATTTCCAGTCGACACTGGGCCAGCCCCAGCATTTT. Its translation: CASSQDFQSTLGQPQHF.

The chain is built from TRBV2 and TRBJ1-1; D is unresolved. Germline loops: CDR1 SNHLY, CDR2 FYNNEI. Trimming removed 2 bases from V and 13 bases from J, with 14 bases in between. This CDR3 region has 12 residues. The CDR3 here is CASSESRDTNFF. As DNA, the CDR3 is TGTGCCAGCAGTGAAAGTAGAGACACAAATTTCTTT.

The CDR3 loop reads CASSTYRGGETQYF. In DNA, the CDR3 is TGTGCCAGCAGCACCTACAGGGGGGGAGAGACCCAGTACTTC. The chain recombines TRBV7-9 with TRBJ2-5; maybe TRBD1 (8 bases). Germline loops: CDR1 SEHNR, CDR2 FQNEAQ (reference sequence). With 5 bases removed from V and 4 bases from J, the gap between germline ends came to 14 bases. This CDR3 contains 14 residues.

V gene TRBV27 combines with J gene TRBJ1-1, with 7 positions matching TRBD1. The V gene end was trimmed by 8 bases and the J gene end by 6 bases; junction bases not matched to a gene: 15. This CDR3 contains 15 residues. CDR1 and CDR2 (germline): MNHEY, SMNVEV (reference sequence). The CDR3 DNA follows: TGTGCCAGCTCTCACAAGGGGGCGTCTTCAGCTGAAGCTTTCTTT. Its translation is CASSHKGASSAEAFF.

This clone came up a few times. The V and J genes are TRBV5-1 and TRBJ2-5; D ambiguous. Germline V gene sequence: CDR1 SGHRS, CDR2 YFSETQ. With 0 bases removed from V and 5 bases from J, the gap between germline ends came to 8 bases. The CDR3 is made up of 13 amino acids. CDR3 residues: CASSLAPAETQYF. CDR3 in DNA: TGCGCCAGCAGCTTGGCGCCAGCGGAGACCCAGTACTTC.

This chain links TRBV6-5 with TRBJ2-7; 8 bases agree with TRBD1. Trimming removed 7 bases from V and 9 bases from J; junction bases left unmatched: 11. The CDR3 has 13 amino acids. Germline V lookup: CDR1 MNHEY, CDR2 SVGAGI. CDR3 bases: TGTGCCAGCATACCCGGGACAGGTGGATGGCAGTACTTC. Protein sequence: CASIPGTGGWQYF.

Only a few counts were recorded for this clone. The J gene is TRBJ1-5, the V gene TRBV27, with D unresolved. Trimming removed 5 bases at V and 5 bases at J, with 19 bases between. Germline assignment: CDR1 MNHEY and CDR2 SMNVEV (reference sequence). The CDR3 consists of 16 residues. The CDR3 reads CASSPRASENDQPQHF. CDR3 DNA sequence: TGTGCCAGCAGTCCCCGCGCCTCGGAGAACGATCAGCCCCAGCATTTT.